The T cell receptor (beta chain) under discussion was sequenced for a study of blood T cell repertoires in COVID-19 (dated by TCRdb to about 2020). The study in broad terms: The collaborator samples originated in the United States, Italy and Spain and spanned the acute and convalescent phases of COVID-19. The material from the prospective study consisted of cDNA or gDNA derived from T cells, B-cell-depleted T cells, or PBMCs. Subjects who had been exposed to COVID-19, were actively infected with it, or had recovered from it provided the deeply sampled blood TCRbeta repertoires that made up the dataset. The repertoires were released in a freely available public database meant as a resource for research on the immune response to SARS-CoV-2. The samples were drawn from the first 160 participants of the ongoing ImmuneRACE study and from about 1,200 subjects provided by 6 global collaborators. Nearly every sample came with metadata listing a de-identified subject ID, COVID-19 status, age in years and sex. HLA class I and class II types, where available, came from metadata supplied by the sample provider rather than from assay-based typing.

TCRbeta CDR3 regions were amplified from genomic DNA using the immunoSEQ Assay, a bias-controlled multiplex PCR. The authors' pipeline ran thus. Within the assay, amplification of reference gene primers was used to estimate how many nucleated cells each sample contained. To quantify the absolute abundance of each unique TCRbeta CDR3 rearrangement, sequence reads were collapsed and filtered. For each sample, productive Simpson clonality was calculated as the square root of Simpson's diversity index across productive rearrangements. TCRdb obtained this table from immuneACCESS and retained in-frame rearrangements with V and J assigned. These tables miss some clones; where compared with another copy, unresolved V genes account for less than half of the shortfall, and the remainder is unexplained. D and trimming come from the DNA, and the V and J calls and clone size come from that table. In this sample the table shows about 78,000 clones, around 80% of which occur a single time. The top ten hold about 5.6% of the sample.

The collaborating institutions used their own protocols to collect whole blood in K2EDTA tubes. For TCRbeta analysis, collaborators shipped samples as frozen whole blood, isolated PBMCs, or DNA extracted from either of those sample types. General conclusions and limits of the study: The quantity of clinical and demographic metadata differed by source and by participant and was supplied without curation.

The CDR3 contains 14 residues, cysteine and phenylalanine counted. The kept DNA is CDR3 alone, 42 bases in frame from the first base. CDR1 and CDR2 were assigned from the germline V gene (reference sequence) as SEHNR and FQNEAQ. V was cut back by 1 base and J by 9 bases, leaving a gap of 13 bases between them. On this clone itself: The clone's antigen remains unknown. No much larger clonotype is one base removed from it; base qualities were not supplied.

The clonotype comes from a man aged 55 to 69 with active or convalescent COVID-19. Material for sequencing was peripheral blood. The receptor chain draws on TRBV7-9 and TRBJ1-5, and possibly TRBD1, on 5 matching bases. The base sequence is TGTGCCAGCAGCTTAGGGGGGGAAGAAGGGCCCCAGCATTTT. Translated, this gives CASSLGGEEGPQHF.